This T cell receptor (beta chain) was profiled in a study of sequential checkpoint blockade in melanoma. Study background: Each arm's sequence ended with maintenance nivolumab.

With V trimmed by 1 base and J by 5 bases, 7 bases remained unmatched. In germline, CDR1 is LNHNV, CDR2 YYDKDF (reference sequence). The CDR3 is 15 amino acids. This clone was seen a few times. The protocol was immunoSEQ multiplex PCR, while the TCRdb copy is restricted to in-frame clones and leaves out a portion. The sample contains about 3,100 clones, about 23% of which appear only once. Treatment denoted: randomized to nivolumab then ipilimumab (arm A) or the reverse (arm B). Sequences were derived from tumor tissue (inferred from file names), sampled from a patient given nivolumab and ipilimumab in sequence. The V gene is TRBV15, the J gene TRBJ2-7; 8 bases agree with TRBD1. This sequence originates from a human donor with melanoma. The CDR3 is CATSRGGQGADEQYF. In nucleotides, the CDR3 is TGTGCCACCAGCAGAGGCGGGCAGGGGGCGGACGAGCAGTACTTC.